The sequence of this T cell receptor beta chain was determined in a study of T cell changes during pregnancy in multiple sclerosis. TCRdb keeps only in-frame clones here, not all; method: immunoSEQ multiplex PCR. The table includes under 95,000 clones, about 93% detected once. This CDR3 comprises 14 residues. Germline loops: CDR1 MGHRA, CDR2 YSYEKL. V was shortened by 1 base and J by 4 bases, with 10 bases between the two germline ends. The rearrangement links TRBV4-1 to TRBJ1-2, with D tentatively TRBD1 (5 bases). Here the sequenced sample was peripheral blood, taken in the second trimester of pregnancy. This TCR was sampled from a female donor in good health, enrolled as a control in a pregnancy study. Here the CDR3 reads CASSQGGVSYGYTF. As DNA, the CDR3 is TGCGCCAGCAGCCAAGGGGGGGTGAGCTATGGCTACACCTTC.